The source of this T cell receptor beta chain is a study of T cells expressing NK-cell markers. TCRdb reprocessed the 5' RACE reads, with one entry per CDR3 protein and no DNA. The sample includes about 460,000 distinct CDR3 sequences. Germline V lookup: CDR1 SQVTM, CDR2 ANQGSEA. The CDR3 runs 12 residues. The sequencing input was blood T cells: a sorted CD56 or NKG2C T cell subset, CD4+ or CD8+ T cells, or bulk PBMC T cells (not recorded which). The source of this sequence is a woman aged 45 to 65 in good health. This sequence joins TRBV29-1 and TRBJ2-3; TCRdb's D call of TRBD2 is untestable without DNA. The CDR3 sequence: CSERVRTDTQYF.